This paragraph reports one T cell receptor (beta chain). The data stem from a study of OX40 agonist ivuxolimab in advanced cancers. Some clones are missing from TCRdb's copy, which holds only in-frame ones; the method was immunoSEQ multiplex PCR. The repertoire holds around 100,000 clones, with 89% as singletons. V lost 6 bases and J 0 bases, leaving 11 bases between the germline ends. Germline V gives CDR1 SGHTA, CDR2 FQGNSA. The CDR3 totals 14 residues. The chain employs TRBV7-2 and TRBJ1-2; D perhaps matches TRBD1 (6 bases). This TCR came from an adult with an advanced solid tumor such as melanoma, head and neck, liver or kidney cancer. The material was CD4+ or CD8+ T cells sorted from blood, obtained in a trial of the OX40 agonist ivuxolimab. In DNA form, the CDR3 reads TGTGCCAGCAGACGGGGGGGGCCTAACTATGGCTACACCTTC. It yields the protein CASRRGGPNYGYTF.